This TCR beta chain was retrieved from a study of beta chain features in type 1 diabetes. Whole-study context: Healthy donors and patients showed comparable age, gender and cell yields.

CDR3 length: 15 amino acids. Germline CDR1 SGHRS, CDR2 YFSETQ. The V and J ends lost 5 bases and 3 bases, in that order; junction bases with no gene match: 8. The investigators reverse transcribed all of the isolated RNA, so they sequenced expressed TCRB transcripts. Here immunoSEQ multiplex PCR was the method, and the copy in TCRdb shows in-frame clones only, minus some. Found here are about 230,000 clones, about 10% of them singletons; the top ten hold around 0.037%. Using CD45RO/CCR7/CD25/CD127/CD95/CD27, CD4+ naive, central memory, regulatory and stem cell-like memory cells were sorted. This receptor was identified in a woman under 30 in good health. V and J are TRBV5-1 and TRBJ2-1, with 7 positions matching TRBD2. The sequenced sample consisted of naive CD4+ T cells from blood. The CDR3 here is CASSVGRLNYNEQFF. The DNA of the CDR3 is TGCGCCAGCAGTGTCGGGAGGCTAAACTACAATGAGCAGTTCTTC.